This entry features one TCR beta chain sequence. The target antigen is unknown. The sample comes from a study of identical twins. Findings of the study overall: Fewer insertions characterized abundant cord blood beta clonotypes, whereas memory repertoires showed none.

MiXCR was run by TCRdb on the 5' RACE reads, yielding one entry per CDR3 protein. Here the sample spans 1.5 million or so distinct CDR3 sequences, roughly 35% being singletons. Germline CDR1 and CDR2: MDHEN and SYDVKM. Germline trimming cut 6 bases from V and 11 bases from J; bases unmatched to any gene: 12. The CDR3 has 13 residues. The TCR originated in a newborn girl in good health. Source material: cord blood. The chain uses TRBV28 and TRBJ2-5; 7 nucleotides align to TRBD2. CDR3 residues: CASRPGLGNEQYF. CDR3 sequence (DNA): TGTGCCAGCAGACCAGGACTAGGGAATGAGCAGTACTTC. The entire variable domain, with the rest obtained from reference TRBV28 and TRBJ2-5, is as follows: DVKVTQSSRYLVKRTGEKVFLECVQDMDHENMFWYRQDPGLGLRLIYFSYDVKMKEKGDIPEGYSVSREKKERFSLILESASTNQTSMYLCASRPGLGNEQYFGPGTRLLVL.